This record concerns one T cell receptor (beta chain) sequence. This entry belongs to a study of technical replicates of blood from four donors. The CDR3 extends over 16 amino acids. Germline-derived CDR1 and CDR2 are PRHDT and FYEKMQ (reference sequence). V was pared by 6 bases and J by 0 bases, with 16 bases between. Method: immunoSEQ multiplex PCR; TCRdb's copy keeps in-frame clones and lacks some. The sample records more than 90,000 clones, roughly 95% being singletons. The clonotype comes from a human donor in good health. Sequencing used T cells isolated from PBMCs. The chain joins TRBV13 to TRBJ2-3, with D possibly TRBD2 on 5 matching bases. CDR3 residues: CASSHYAGPSTDTQYF. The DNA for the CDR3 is TGTGCCAGCAGTCACTACGCGGGTCCTAGCACAGATACGCAGTATTTT.